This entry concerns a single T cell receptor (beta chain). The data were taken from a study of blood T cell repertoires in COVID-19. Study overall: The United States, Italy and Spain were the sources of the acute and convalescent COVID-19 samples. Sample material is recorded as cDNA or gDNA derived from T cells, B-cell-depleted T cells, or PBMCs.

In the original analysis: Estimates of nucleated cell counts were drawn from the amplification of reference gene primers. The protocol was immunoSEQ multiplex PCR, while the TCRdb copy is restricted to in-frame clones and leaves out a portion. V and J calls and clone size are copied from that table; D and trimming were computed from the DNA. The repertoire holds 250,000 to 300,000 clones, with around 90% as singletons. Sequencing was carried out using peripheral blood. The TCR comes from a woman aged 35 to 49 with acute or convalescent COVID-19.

The CDR3, as DNA: TGTGCCAGCTCACCGTCTCTAGCGGGGGCCCAAGCCTACAATGAGCAGTTCTTC. It encodes CASSPSLAGAQAYNEQFF. This chain joins TRBV18 and TRBJ2-1; 10 bases line up with TRBD2. The V gene's germline CDR1 is KGHSH and CDR2 LQKENI. V was clipped by 3 bases and J by 2 bases; unmatched bases: 10. The CDR3 extends over 18 amino acids.